One sample yielded the 17 T cell receptor beta chains listed below, sequenced in a study of blood T cell repertoires in COVID-19. The repertoire was sequenced with immunoSEQ multiplex PCR; TCRdb's copy has only in-frame clones and lacks some. The sample has about 110,000 clones, more than 80% seen once. The sample consisted of peripheral blood. The receptors derive from a middle-aged man with active or convalescent COVID-19.

The rearrangement links TRBV28 to TRBJ2-1; possible D gene TRBD2, 6 bases. Trimming removed 6 bases from V and 5 bases from J, with 17 bases in between. The CDR3 has 15 residues. Germline V gene data show CDR1 as MDHEN and CDR2 as SYDVKM. CDR3 DNA: TGTGCCAGCAGCCCCCCTCTCGGGACTCACAATGAGCAGTTCTTC. This codes for CASSPPLGTHNEQFF.

This clone occurred once. The genes are TRBV27 and TRBJ1-5; D is unresolved. CDR1 is MNHEY, CDR2 SMNVEV, per germline (reference sequence). The CDR3 has 13 residues. V was pared by 6 bases and J by 0 bases, with 6 bases between. The CDR3 bases are TGTGCCAGCAGCACAGATAGCAATCAGCCCCAGCATTTT. Protein: CASSTDSNQPQHF.

The chain links TRBV12-3 or TRBV12-4 to TRBJ1-1, with D possibly being TRBD1 (5 bases). Trimming removed 1 base from V and 12 bases from J, with 12 bases in between. This CDR3 comprises 12 residues. The CDR3 is CASSLGGTGTFF. CDR3 in DNA: TGTGCCAGCAGTTTAGGGGGGACTGGTACTTTCTTT.

This chain uses TRBV28 with TRBJ1-1, with 7 bases that match TRBD1. With V trimmed by 10 bases and J by 2 bases, 16 bases remained unmatched. Germline lookup yields CDR1 MDHEN and CDR2 SYDVKM. The CDR3 contains 16 residues. The CDR3 loop is CATTYRQGLLNTEAFF. CDR3 nucleotides: TGTGCCACCACGTATAGACAGGGACTTCTTAACACTGAAGCTTTCTTT.

The V gene is TRBV10-3, the J gene TRBJ2-2, with 7 bases lining up with TRBD1. The CDR3 runs to 14 residues. Germline assignment: CDR1 ENHRY and CDR2 SYGVKD. The V gene end was trimmed by 11 bases and the J gene end by 0 bases; junction bases not matched to a gene: 6. The DNA for the CDR3 is TGTGCCGCTTTGGGGACAGCGAACACCGGGGAGCTGTTTTTT. Translated, it gives CAALGTANTGELFF.

This chain connects TRBV9 to TRBJ2-1, with unresolved D. Germline V gives CDR1 SGDLS, CDR2 YYNGEE. The CDR3 has 14 residues. V was pared by 0 bases and J by 9 bases, with 13 bases between. The CDR3 region is CASSVEESWREQFF. CDR3 bases: TGTGCCAGCAGCGTAGAGGAGAGCTGGCGTGAGCAGTTCTTC.

V and J are TRBV7-2 and TRBJ1-2; TRBD1 might be the D (5 bases). Germline loops: CDR1 SGHTA, CDR2 FQGNSA. Trimming removed 5 bases from V and 4 bases from J, with 11 bases in between. The CDR3 runs to 13 residues. CDR3 nucleotide sequence: TGTGCCAGCAGCCCCGGGGGGGGCTATGGCTACACCTTC. Its protein product is CASSPGGGYGYTF.

This rearrangement joins TRBV30 to TRBJ1-5; D perhaps matches TRBD1 (5 bases). The length of the CDR3 is 12 residues. V was cut by 0 bases and J by 11 bases, with 11 bases left in between. Looked up from germline, CDR1 is GTSNPN and CDR2 is SVGIG (reference sequence). The DNA for the CDR3 is TGTGCCTGGAGTGTGGGGCGAACGACCCAGCATTTT. Translation: CAWSVGRTTQHF.

The J gene is TRBJ1-2, the V gene TRBV19; unclear D gene. V was clipped by 10 bases and J by 8 bases, with 17 bases between them. The CDR3 is 12 amino acids. The germline V gene encodes CDR1 LNHDA and CDR2 SQIVND (reference sequence). In nucleotides, the CDR3 is TGTGCCACCCTCTCTTGGGGAGAGGGCTACACCTTC. It specifies CATLSWGEGYTF.

The chain is built from TRBV7-2 and TRBJ2-3; D not certain. V lost 6 bases and J 9 bases, leaving 13 bases between the germline ends. The CDR3 totals 12 residues. Germline V gene sequence: CDR1 SGHTA, CDR2 FQGNSA. CDR3 nucleotide sequence: TGTGCCAGCAGTCTTTCCCTCGGGACGCAGTATTTT. Translating gives CASSLSLGTQYF.

The chain combines TRBV25-1 with TRBJ1-1; 7 bases match TRBD1. Trimming at V came to 3 bases and at J to 0 bases, leaving 7 bases not matched to a gene. There are 16 residues in the CDR3. Germline CDR1 MGHDK, CDR2 SYGVNS. This CDR3 reads CASSEVGRGLNTEAFF. The CDR3, as DNA: TGTGCCAGCAGTGAGGTAGGTAGGGGGCTGAACACTGAAGCTTTCTTT.

The genes are TRBV9 and TRBJ2-2; 10 nucleotides line up with TRBD2. The V gene's germline CDR1 is SGDLS and CDR2 YYNGEE. The CDR3 length is 18 residues. V lost 3 bases, J lost 4 bases, and 12 bases stayed unmatched. The CDR3 DNA reads TGTGCCAGCAGCGATAACAGAGCGGGAGGGCCCGGCACCGGGGAGCTGTTTTTT. Residues: CASSDNRAGGPGTGELFF.

The rearrangement links TRBV3-1 (or the pseudogene TRBV3-2) to TRBJ1-1; D not resolved. The germline V and J ends were trimmed by 6 bases and 4 bases, with 9 bases remaining between them. CDR1 is LGHDT and CDR2 is YNNKEL in the germline V gene (reference sequence). The CDR3 spans 12 residues. CDR3 coding DNA: TGTGCCAGCAGAGGGAGGATCACTGAAGCTTTCTTT. This codes for CASRGRITEAFF.

The chain links TRBV6-2 or TRBV6-3 to TRBJ1-5, with D uncertain. V was clipped by 0 bases and J by 2 bases, with 8 bases between them. This CDR3 has 15 amino acids. The germline V gene has CDR1 MNHEY and CDR2 SVGEGT. Here the CDR3 reads CASSYSMSGNQPQHF. DNA for the CDR3: TGTGCCAGCAGTTACTCGATGTCGGGCAATCAGCCCCAGCATTTT.

The rearrangement uses TRBV5-6 and TRBJ2-5, with D perhaps matching TRBD2 (6 bases). The CDR3 loop spans 14 amino acids. Between the trimmed V and J ends, which lost 3 bases and 4 bases, there was a span of 13 bases. Germline CDR1 SGHDT, CDR2 YYEEEE. For the CDR3, the DNA is TGTGCCAGCAGCTCATCAGGGCGGGGAGAGACCCAGTACTTC. Translating it yields CASSSSGRGETQYF.

This chain uses TRBV12-3 or TRBV12-4 with TRBJ2-2; unclear D gene. This CDR3 is 12 amino acids long. Trimming stripped 4 bases from V and 8 bases from J, with 8 bases between. CDR3 residues: CASSWPGGELFF. CDR3 nucleotides: TGTGCCAGCAGTTGGCCTGGTGGGGAGCTGTTTTTT.

The chain links TRBV7-2 to TRBJ1-4; a weak D match, TRBD1 (6 bases). CDR3 length: 15 amino acids. Germline CDR1 reads SGHTA; CDR2 reads FQGNSA. Trimming removed 2 bases from V and 11 bases from J, with 18 bases in between. The CDR3 region is CASSLRGGLEGKLFF. The DNA of the CDR3 is TGTGCCAGCAGCTTAAGGGGGGGGTTGGAAGGGAAACTGTTTTTT.